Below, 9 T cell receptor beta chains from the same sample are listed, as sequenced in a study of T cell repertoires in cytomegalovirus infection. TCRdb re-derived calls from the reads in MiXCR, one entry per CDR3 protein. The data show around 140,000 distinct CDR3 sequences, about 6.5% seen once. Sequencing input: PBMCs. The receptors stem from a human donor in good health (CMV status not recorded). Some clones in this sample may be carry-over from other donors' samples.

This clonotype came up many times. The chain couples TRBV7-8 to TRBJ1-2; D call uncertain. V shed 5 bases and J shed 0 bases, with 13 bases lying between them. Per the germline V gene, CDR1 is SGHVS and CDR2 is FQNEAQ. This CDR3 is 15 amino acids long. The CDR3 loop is CASSPRTLANYGYTF. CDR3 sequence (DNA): TGTGCCAGCAGCCCGAGGACCCTAGCTAACTATGGCTACACCTTC.

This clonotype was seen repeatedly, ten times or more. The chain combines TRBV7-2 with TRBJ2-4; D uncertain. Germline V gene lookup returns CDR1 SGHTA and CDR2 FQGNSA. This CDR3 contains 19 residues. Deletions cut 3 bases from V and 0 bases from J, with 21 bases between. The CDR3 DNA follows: TGTGCCAGCAGCTTCCTCGCCTTTCTAGACAATCCAGCCAAAAACATTCAGTACTTC. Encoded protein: CASSFLAFLDNPAKNIQYF.

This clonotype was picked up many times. Here the CDR3 DNA reads TGTGCCAGCAGCTTAAGGGGGGGCAACACAGATACGCAGTATTTT. As protein: CASSLRGGNTDTQYF. This sequence joins TRBV7-2 and TRBJ2-3; TRBD2 might be the D (7 bases). The V gene's germline CDR1 is SGHTA and CDR2 FQGNSA. The CDR3 loop spans 15 amino acids. V shed 2 bases and J shed 2 bases, with 11 bases lying between them.

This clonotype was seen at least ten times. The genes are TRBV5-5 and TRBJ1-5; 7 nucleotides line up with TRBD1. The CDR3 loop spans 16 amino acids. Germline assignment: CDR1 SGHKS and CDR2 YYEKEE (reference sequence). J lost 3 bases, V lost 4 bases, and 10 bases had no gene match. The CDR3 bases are TGTGCCAGCAGCGTCGCCGGGACAGCCCTCAATCAGCCCCAGCATTTT. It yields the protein CASSVAGTALNQPQHF.

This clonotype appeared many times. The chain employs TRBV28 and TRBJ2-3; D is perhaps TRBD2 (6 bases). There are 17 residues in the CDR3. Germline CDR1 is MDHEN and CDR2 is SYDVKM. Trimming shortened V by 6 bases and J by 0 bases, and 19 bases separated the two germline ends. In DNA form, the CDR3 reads TGTGCCAGCAGATCTCGCCCAACGGGGGTAAGCACAGATACGCAGTATTTT. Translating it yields CASRSRPTGVSTDTQYF.

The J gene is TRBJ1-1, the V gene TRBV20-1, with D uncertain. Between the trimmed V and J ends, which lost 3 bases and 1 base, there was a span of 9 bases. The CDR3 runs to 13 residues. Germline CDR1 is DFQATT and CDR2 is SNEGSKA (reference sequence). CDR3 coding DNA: TGCAGTGCTAGGCCGGACTCGAACACTGAAGCTTTCTTT. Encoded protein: CSARPDSNTEAFF.

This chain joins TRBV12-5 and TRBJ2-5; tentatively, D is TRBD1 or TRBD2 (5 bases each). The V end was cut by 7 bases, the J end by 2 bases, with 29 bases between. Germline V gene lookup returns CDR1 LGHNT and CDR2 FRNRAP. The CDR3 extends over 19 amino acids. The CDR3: CASAAGLGVGDRPQETQYF. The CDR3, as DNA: TGTGCTAGTGCTGCAGGCCTAGGGGTGGGGGACCGCCCTCAAGAGACCCAGTACTTC.

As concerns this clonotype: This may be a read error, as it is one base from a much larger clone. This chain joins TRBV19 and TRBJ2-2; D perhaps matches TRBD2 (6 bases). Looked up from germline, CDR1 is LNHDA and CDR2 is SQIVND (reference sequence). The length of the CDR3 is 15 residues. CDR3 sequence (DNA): TGTGCCAGTAGTCCCCGACGAGGAAACACCGGGGGGCTGTTTTTT. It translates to CASSPRRGNTGGLFF.

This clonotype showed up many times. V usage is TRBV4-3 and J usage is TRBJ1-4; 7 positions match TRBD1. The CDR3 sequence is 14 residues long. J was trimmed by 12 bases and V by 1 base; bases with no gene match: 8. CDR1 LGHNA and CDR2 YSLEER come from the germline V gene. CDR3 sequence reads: CASSQGDRAGELFF. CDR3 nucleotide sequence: TGCGCCAGCAGCCAAGGAGACAGGGCTGGGGAACTGTTTTTT.